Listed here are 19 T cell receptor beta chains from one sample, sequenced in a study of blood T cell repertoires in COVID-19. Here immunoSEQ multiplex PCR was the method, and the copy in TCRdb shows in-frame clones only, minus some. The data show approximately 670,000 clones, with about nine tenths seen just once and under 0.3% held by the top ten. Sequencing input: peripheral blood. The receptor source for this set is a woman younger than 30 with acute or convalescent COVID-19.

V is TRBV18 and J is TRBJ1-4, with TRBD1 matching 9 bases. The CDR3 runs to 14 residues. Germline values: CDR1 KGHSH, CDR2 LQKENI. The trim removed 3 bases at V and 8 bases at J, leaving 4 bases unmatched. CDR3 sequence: CASSPDRGEEKLFF. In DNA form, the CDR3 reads TGTGCCAGCTCACCCGACAGGGGGGAAGAAAAACTGTTTTTT. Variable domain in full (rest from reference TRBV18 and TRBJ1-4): NAGVMQNPRHLVRRRGQEARLRCSPMKGHSHVYWYRQLPEEGLKFMVYLQKENIIDESGMPKERFSAEFPKEGPSILRIQQVVRGDSAAYFCASSPDRGEEKLFFGSGTQLSVL.

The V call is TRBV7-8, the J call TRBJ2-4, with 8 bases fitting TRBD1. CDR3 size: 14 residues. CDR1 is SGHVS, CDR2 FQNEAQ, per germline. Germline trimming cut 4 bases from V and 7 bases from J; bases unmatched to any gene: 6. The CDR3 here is CASSSDRGGNIQYF. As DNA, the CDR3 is TGTGCCAGCAGCTCAGACAGGGGTGGGAACATTCAGTACTTC.

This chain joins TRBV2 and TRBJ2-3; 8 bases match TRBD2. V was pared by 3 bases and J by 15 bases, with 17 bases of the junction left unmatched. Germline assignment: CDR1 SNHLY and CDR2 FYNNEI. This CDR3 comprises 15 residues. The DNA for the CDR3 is TGTGCCAGCAGTGAGGGGGAAGCGGGGGCCCCCCTTGGTTATTTT. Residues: CASSEGEAGAPLGYF.

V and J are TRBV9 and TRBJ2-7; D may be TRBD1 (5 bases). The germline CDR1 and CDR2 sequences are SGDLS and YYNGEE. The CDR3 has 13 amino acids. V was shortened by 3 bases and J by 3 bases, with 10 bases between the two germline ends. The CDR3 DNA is TGTGCCAGCAGCGCGCCTCAGGGCTACGAGCAGTACTTC. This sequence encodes CASSAPQGYEQYF.

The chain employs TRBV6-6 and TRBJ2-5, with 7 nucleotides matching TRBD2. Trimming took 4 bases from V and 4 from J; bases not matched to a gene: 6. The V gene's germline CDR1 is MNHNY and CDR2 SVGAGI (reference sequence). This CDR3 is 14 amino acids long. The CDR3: CASSWEGMGETQYF. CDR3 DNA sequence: TGTGCCAGCAGTTGGGAGGGGATGGGAGAGACCCAGTACTTC.

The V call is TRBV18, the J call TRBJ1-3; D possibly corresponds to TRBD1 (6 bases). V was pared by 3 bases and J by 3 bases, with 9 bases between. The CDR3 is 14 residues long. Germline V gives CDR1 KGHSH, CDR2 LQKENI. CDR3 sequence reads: CASSPSGDGNTIYF. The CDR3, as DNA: TGTGCCAGCTCACCCTCAGGGGATGGAAACACCATATATTTT.

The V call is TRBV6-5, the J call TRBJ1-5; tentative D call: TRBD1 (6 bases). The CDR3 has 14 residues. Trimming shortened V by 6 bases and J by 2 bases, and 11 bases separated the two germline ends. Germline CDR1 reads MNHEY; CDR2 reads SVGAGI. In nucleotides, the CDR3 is TGTGCCAGCAGCACAGGGAAGCGCAATCAGCCCCAGCATTTT. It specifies CASSTGKRNQPQHF.

The CDR3, as DNA: TGTGCCAGCAGTGAAGCGGGGGGGATCACAGATACGCAGTATTTT. Translated, it gives CASSEAGGITDTQYF. V usage is TRBV2 and J usage is TRBJ2-3; TRBD2 agrees at 7 bases. With V trimmed by 0 bases and J by 2 bases, 2 bases remained unmatched. The CDR3 is 15 amino acids. CDR1 and CDR2 from the germline V gene are SNHLY and FYNNEI.

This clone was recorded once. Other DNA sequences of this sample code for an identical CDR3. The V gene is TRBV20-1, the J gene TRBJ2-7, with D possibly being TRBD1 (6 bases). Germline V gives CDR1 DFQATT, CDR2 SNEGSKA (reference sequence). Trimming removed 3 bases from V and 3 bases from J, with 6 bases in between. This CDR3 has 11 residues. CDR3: CSARTGYEQYF. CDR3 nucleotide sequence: TGCAGTGCTAGGACAGGCTACGAGCAGTACTTC.

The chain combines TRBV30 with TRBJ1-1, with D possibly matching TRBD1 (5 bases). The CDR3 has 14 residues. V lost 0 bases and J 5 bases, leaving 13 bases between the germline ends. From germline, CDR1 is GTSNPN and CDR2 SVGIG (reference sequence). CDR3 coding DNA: TGTGCCTGGAGTGTAAAGCAGGGCAATACTGAAGCTTTCTTT. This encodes CAWSVKQGNTEAFF.

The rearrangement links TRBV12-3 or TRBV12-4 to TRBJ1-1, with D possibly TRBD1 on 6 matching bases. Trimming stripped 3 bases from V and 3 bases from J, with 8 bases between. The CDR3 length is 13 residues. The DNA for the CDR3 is TGTGCCAGCAGTTTCACAGGGTACACTGAAGCTTTCTTT. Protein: CASSFTGYTEAFF.

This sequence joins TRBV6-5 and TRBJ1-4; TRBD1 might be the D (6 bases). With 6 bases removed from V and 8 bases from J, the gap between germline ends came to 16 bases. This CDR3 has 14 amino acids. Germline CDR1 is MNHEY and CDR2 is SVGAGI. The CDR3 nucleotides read TGTGCCAGCAGGAATACAGGGCCCGGGGAAAAACTGTTTTTT. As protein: CASRNTGPGEKLFF.

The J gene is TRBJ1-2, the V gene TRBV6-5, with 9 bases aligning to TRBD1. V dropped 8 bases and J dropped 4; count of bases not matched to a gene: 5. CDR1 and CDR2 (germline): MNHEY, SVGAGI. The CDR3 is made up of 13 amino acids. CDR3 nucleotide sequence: TGTGCCAGCCGGGACAGGGTTACCTATGGCTACACCTTC. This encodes CASRDRVTYGYTF.

The CDR3 bases are TGTGCCAGCAGTTACGCAGGGCGTGTCACCGGGGAGCTGTTTTTT. Its translation: CASSYAGRVTGELFF. The rearrangement joins TRBV6-5 to TRBJ2-2, with D perhaps matching TRBD1 (5 bases). The CDR3 sequence is 15 residues long. Trimming removed 2 bases at V and 4 bases at J, with 11 bases between. Germline V gene data show CDR1 as MNHEY and CDR2 as SVGAGI.

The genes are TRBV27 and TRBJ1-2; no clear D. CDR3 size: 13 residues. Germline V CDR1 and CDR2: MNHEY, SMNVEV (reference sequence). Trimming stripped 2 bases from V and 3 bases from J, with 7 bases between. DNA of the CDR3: TGTGCCAGCAGTTTAACAACAGACTATGGCTACACCTTC. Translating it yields CASSLTTDYGYTF.

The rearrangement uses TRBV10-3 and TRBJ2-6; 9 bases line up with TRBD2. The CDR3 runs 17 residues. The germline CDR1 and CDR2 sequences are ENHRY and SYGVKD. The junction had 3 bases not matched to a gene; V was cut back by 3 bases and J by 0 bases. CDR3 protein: CAISEGTSPSGANVLTF. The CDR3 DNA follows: TGTGCCATCAGTGAAGGGACTAGCCCCTCTGGGGCCAACGTCCTGACTTTC.

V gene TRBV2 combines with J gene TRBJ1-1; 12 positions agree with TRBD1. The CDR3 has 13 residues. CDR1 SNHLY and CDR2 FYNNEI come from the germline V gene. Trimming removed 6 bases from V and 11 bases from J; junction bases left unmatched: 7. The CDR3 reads CASSPRDRGRAFF. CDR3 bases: TGTGCCAGCAGCCCCCGGGACAGGGGGCGGGCTTTCTTT.

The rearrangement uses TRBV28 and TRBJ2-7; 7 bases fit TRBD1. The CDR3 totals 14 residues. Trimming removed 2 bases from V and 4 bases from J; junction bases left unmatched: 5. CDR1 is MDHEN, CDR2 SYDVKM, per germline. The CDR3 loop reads CASSLGTVIYEQYF. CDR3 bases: TGTGCCAGCAGTTTAGGGACAGTTATATACGAGCAGTACTTC.

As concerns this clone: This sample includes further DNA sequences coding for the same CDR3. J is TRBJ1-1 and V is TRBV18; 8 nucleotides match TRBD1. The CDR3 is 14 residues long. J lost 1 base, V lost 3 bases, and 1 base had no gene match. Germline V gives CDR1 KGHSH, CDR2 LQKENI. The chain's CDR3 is CASSPTGGNTEAFF. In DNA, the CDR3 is TGTGCCAGCTCACCCACAGGGGGGAACACTGAAGCTTTCTTT.